What follows are 17 T cell receptor beta chains derived from one specimen sequenced in a study of early T cells in non-severe SARS-CoV-2 infection. MiXCR was run by TCRdb on the 5' RACE reads, yielding one entry per CDR3 protein. Here the sample spans approximately 76,000 distinct CDR3 sequences, over 11% being singletons. What was sequenced was whole blood. These receptors came from an adult who was a healthcare worker with PCR-confirmed SARS-CoV-2 infection or an uninfected control (not recorded which).

This clonotype has ten or more counts. V and J are TRBV15 and TRBJ2-1, with D maybe TRBD2 (5 bases). V gave up 2 bases and J gave up 4 bases, with 15 bases separating them. This CDR3 contains 16 residues. Germline CDR1 reads LNHNV; CDR2 reads YYDKDF (reference sequence). The DNA of the CDR3 is TGTGCCACCAGCAGACTACATAAGTCGGGATACAATGAGCAGTTCTTC. This sequence encodes CATSRLHKSGYNEQFF. The full variable domain, with the rest looked up from reference TRBV15 and TRBJ2-1, is DAMVIQNPRYQVTQFGKPVTLSCSQTLNHNVMYWYQQKSSQAPKLLFHYYDKDFNNEADTPDNFQSRRPNTSFCFLDIRSPGLGDTAMYLCATSRLHKSGYNEQFFGPGTRLTVL.

This clonotype has just a few counts. J is TRBJ1-6 and V is TRBV20-1; D is unclear. This CDR3 comprises 16 residues. Germline CDR1 DFQATT, CDR2 SNEGSKA (reference sequence). V shed 0 bases and J shed 0 bases, with 9 bases lying between them. In DNA form, the CDR3 reads TGCAGTGCTAGAGATACACAGAGCTCCTATAATTCACCCCTCCACTTT. This gives the protein CSARDTQSSYNSPLHF.

This chain uses TRBV27 with TRBJ2-5; 7 bases are shared with TRBD2. V shed 2 bases and J 2 bases; nucleotides not matched to a gene: 5. CDR1 is MNHEY and CDR2 is SMNVEV in the germline V gene (reference sequence). CDR3 length: 15 amino acids. The CDR3 DNA reads as TGTGCCAGCAGTTTAGGGGGGGGTTTACAAGAGACCCAGTACTTC. As protein: CASSLGGGLQETQYF.

The chain joins TRBV25-1 to TRBJ2-5; tentative D call: TRBD2 (5 bases). Germline V gene lookup returns CDR1 MGHDK and CDR2 SYGVNS. Trimming cost V 5 bases and J 2 bases, with 12 bases left between them. The CDR3 is made up of 14 amino acids. The CDR3 loop is CASSHGSSQETQYF. CDR3 coding DNA: TGTGCCAGCAGTCATGGGAGTTCACAAGAGACCCAGTACTTC. Supplemented by reference TRBV25-1 and TRBJ2-5, the full variable domain reads EADIYQTPRYLVIGTGKKITLECSQTMGHDKMYWYQQDPGMELHLIHYSYGVNSTEKGDLSSESTVSRIRTEHFPLTLESARPSHTSQYLCASSHGSSQETQYFGPGTRLLVL.

The CDR3 loop reads CASSQLGDNEQFF. For the CDR3, the DNA is TGTGCCAGCAGCCAACTAGGGGACAATGAGCAGTTCTTC. The rearrangement joins TRBV3-1 to TRBJ2-1; D is possibly TRBD1 (5 bases). V was pared by 2 bases and J by 5 bases, with 7 bases between. The CDR3 is made up of 13 amino acids. Germline CDR1 reads LGHDT; CDR2 reads YNNKEL (reference sequence).

This clonotype was found many times. The CDR3 here is CASRRVGALPSTDTQYF. The CDR3 DNA sequence: TGTGCCAGTAGGAGAGTAGGAGCGCTTCCTAGCACAGATACGCAGTATTTT. The rearrangement uses TRBV19 and TRBJ2-3; no definite D call. The germline V gene has CDR1 LNHDA and CDR2 SQIVND (reference sequence). Trimming left V 6 bases short and J 0 bases short, with 19 bases between. The CDR3 loop spans 17 amino acids.

V usage is TRBV6-5 and J usage is TRBJ2-1; 7 bases fit TRBD1. The V segment lost 6 bases and the J segment 0 bases; nucleotides outside the gene matches: 8. The germline V gene has CDR1 MNHEY and CDR2 SVGAGI. CDR3 length: 16 amino acids. CDR3 in DNA: TGTGCCAGCAGCTTCTCTCCAGGGGGCTCCTACAATGAGCAGTTCTTC. Amino acids: CASSFSPGGSYNEQFF.

This clonotype has more than one count but fewer than ten. This chain connects TRBV7-9 to TRBJ2-4; D not certain. The CDR3 is 13 amino acids. Trimming pared 0 bases from V and 15 bases from J, leaving 15 bases between. Germline values: CDR1 SEHNR, CDR2 FQNEAQ (reference sequence). The CDR3 protein is CASSLAGTAQPYF. Written as DNA, the CDR3 is TGTGCCAGCAGCTTAGCGGGAACAGCCCAGCCGTACTTC.

The rearrangement joins TRBV12-5 to TRBJ2-7; tentative D call: TRBD1 (5 bases). CDR3 length equals 13 residues. Germline assignment: CDR1 LGHNT and CDR2 FRNRAP. Trimming stripped 4 bases from V and 2 bases from J, with 9 bases between. The CDR3 bases are TGTGCTAGTGGTTATGGGGCAACCTACGAGCAGTACTTC. Its protein product is CASGYGATYEQYF.

This clonotype was seen a few times. V gene TRBV2 combines with J gene TRBJ2-1; 9 bases line up with TRBD2. The germline V gene has CDR1 SNHLY and CDR2 FYNNEI. V lost 8 bases, J lost 6 bases, and 14 bases stayed unmatched. CDR3 length: 16 residues. In nucleotides, the CDR3 is TGTGCCAGCCAACGAACCTTAGCGGGAGAGATCAATGAGCAGTTCTTC. Translation gives CASQRTLAGEINEQFF.

There are many counts of this clonotype. The V and J genes are TRBV11-2 and TRBJ2-7, with D unresolved. With 3 bases removed from V and 9 bases from J, the gap between germline ends came to 18 bases. From germline, CDR1 is SGHAT and CDR2 FQNNGV. The CDR3 loop spans 14 amino acids. CDR3: CASSFPAEQTRQYF. The CDR3 DNA is TGTGCCAGCAGCTTTCCCGCTGAACAAACAAGGCAGTACTTC.

This clonotype came up a few times. The chain carries TRBV2 and TRBJ2-7; unclear D gene. The CDR3 spans 12 residues. With 2 bases removed from V and 2 bases from J, the gap between germline ends came to 4 bases. Germline V gene data show CDR1 as SNHLY and CDR2 as FYNNEI. CDR3 in DNA: TGTGCCAGCAGTGAATACCCCTACGAGCAGTACTTC. Translated: CASSEYPYEQYF.

This clonotype showed up many times. The chain combines TRBV29-1 with TRBJ2-7; 7 positions match TRBD2. The V gene end was trimmed by 2 bases and the J gene end by 7 bases; junction bases not matched to a gene: 5. The CDR3 runs 12 residues. Germline CDR1 and CDR2: SQVTM and ANQGSEA. The CDR3 region is CSVETLGGEQYF. DNA of the CDR3: TGCAGCGTTGAAACCTTGGGGGGGGAGCAGTACTTC.

The chain recombines TRBV25-1 with TRBJ1-2; TRBD1 agrees at 11 bases. The CDR3 covers 15 residues. Trimming cost V 5 bases and J 4 bases; bases outside gene matches: 6. Per the germline V gene, CDR1 is MGHDK and CDR2 is SYGVNS. CDR3 in DNA: TGTGCCAGCAGTCGGACAGGGGGCATGGGCTATGGCTACACCTTC. Protein sequence: CASSRTGGMGYGYTF.

This clonotype has only a few counts. The rearrangement links TRBV11-3 to TRBJ1-4, with TRBD1 as a possible D gene (6 bases). Deletions cut 0 bases from V and 5 bases from J, with 13 bases between. The CDR3 length is 16 residues. Germline V gene sequence: CDR1 SGHNT, CDR2 YENEEA. The CDR3 spells CASSLDWAGVNEKLFF. In DNA form, the CDR3 reads TGTGCCAGCAGCTTAGATTGGGCAGGGGTCAATGAAAAACTGTTTTTT.

This clonotype has a handful of counts. The chain combines TRBV19 with TRBJ2-5; TRBD2 is a possible D gene (6 bases). This CDR3 comprises 13 residues. Trimming cost V 3 bases and J 5 bases, with 10 bases left between them. Germline V gene lookup returns CDR1 LNHDA and CDR2 SQIVND (reference sequence). CDR3 residues: CASSMGGLETQYF. The CDR3 region has the DNA TGTGCCAGTAGTATGGGGGGTCTGGAGACCCAGTACTTC. Full variable domain (rest looked up from reference TRBV19 and TRBJ2-5): DGGITQSPKYLFRKEGQNVTLSCEQNLNHDAMYWYRQDPGQGLRLIYYSQIVNDFQKGDIAEGYSVSREKKESFPLTVTSAQKNPTAFYLCASSMGGLETQYFGPGTRLLVL.

The rearrangement uses TRBV29-1 and TRBJ2-3; TRBD2 matches 9 bases. This CDR3 region has 14 residues. The junction had 0 bases not matched to a gene; V was cut back by 1 base and J by 1 base. Per germline, CDR1 SQVTM and CDR2 ANQGSEA. In DNA form, the CDR3 reads TGCAGCGTTGAAGGGACTAGCGGCACAGATACGCAGTATTTT. This encodes CSVEGTSGTDTQYF.